This T cell receptor (beta chain) stems from a study of blood T cell repertoires in COVID-19. Study-wide background: PBMCs, B-cell-depleted T cells, or T cells were the source of the cDNA or gDNA that made up the material.

In the source study's methods: Nucleated cell number was recorded as an estimate derived from reference gene primer amplification. Only in-frame clones appear in the TCRdb table, and some are missing; sequencing was by immunoSEQ multiplex PCR. V and J calls and clone size follow that table, whereas D and trimming were derived from the DNA. Seen here are roughly 110,000 clones, approximately 84% observed once, and the top ten hold around 3.3%. Germline assignment: CDR1 ENHRY and CDR2 SYGVKD. The junction had 8 bases not matched to a gene; V was cut back by 6 bases and J by 5 bases. The CDR3 loop spans 15 amino acids.

The receptor was derived from a man aged 35 to 55 with acute or convalescent COVID-19. The V and J genes are TRBV10-3 and TRBJ2-1; 9 bases map to TRBD2. Sequenced sample: peripheral blood. The CDR3 region is CAISERGARDNEQFF. The CDR3 DNA follows: TGTGCCATCAGCGAGCGGGGGGCCCGAGACAATGAGCAGTTCTTC.